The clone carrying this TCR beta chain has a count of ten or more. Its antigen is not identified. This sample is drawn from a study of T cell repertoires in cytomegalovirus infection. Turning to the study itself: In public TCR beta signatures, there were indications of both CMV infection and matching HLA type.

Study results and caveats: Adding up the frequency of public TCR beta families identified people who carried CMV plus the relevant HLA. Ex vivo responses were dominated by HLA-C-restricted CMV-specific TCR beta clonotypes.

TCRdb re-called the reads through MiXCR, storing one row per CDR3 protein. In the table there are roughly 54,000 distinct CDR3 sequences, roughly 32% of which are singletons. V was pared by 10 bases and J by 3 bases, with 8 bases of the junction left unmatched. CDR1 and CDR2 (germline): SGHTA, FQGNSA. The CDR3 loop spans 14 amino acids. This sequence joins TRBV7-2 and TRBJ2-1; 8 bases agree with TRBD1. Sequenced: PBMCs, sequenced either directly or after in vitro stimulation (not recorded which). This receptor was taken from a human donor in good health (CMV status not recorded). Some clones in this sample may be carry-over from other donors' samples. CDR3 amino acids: CAIPAGGYYNEQFF. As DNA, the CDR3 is TGTGCCATCCCGGCAGGGGGCTACTACAATGAGCAGTTCTTC.